This TCR beta chain was captured in a study of response to subunit inactivated influenza vaccine. Broader study findings: The study's authors posited that every seasonal influenza vaccination enlists few new T cells.

Per germline, CDR1 LNHNV and CDR2 YYDKDF (reference sequence). With 4 bases removed from V and 7 bases from J, the gap between germline ends came to 19 bases. CDR3 length equals 15 residues. TCRdb fed the RT-PCR reads into MiXCR, producing one record per CDR3 protein. Of 550,000 to 800,000 distinct CDR3 sequences in the sample, 14% were seen once. Comments on this clonotype: Its antigen is not known.

This TCR derives from a man over 45 who received an inactivated influenza vaccine. The specimen comprised PBMCs from blood, sampled around 14 days before vaccination. The V and J genes are TRBV15 and TRBJ2-5; D is possibly TRBD1 or TRBD2 (5 bases each). The CDR3 nucleotides read TGTGCCACCAGCACACCCCTCGGGGACGGCGGGACCCAGTACTTC. Its protein product is CATSTPLGDGGTQYF.